What follows are 25 T cell receptor beta chains derived from one specimen sequenced in a study of CD8 T cells in ankylosing spondylitis. TCRdb re-analysed the 5' RACE reads in MiXCR, keeping a single row per CDR3 protein. The table has roughly 100,000 distinct CDR3 sequences, roughly 8% seen once. The sample comprised blood, either unsorted or a sorted T cell fraction (not recorded which). The receptors were gathered from a male donor with ankylosing spondylitis or in good health (not recorded which).

This sequence joins TRBV14 and TRBJ1-1, with D perhaps matching TRBD1 (6 bases). The CDR3 has 14 amino acids. In germline, CDR1 is SGHDN, CDR2 FVKESK. The V end lost 5 bases, the J end lost 5 bases, and 15 bases lay between the germline ends. This CDR3 is CASSYWTAGTEAFF. The CDR3 DNA reads as TGTGCCAGCAGCTACTGGACAGCGGGGACTGAAGCTTTCTTT.

This clonotype was counted at least ten times. This chain uses TRBV5-1 with TRBJ1-2, with D tentatively TRBD1 (5 bases). Germline assignment: CDR1 SGHRS and CDR2 YFSETQ. The CDR3 has 14 residues. Trimming stripped 4 bases from V and 7 bases from J, with 17 bases between. CDR3 nucleotides: TGCGCCAGCAGCACCGAAACAGGATCGGGTGGCTACACCTTC. Translation gives CASSTETGSGGYTF.

This clonotype was recorded at least ten times. The chain joins TRBV7-9 to TRBJ2-7; D unresolved. The CDR3 has 13 residues. V dropped 5 bases and J dropped 2 bases, with 10 bases sitting between them. The germline CDR1 and CDR2 sequences are SEHNR and FQNEAQ (reference sequence). The CDR3 DNA follows: TGTGCCAGCAGCCGGACCGACACCTACGAGCAGTACTTC. It encodes CASSRTDTYEQYF.

In its sample, this clonotype was seen many times. The V call is TRBV6-5, the J call TRBJ2-3; D is ambiguous. The CDR3 runs 17 residues. Germline CDR1 and CDR2: MNHEY and SVGAGI. V lost 2 bases, J lost 5 bases, and 20 bases lay in between. The CDR3 protein is CASSYPPRRGFGDTQYF. The CDR3 DNA is TGTGCCAGCAGTTACCCGCCTAGGCGCGGTTTCGGAGATACGCAGTATTTT.

This clonotype was detected ten times or more. The chain links TRBV19 to TRBJ2-2, with a tentative D call TRBD2 (7 bases). The germline CDR1 and CDR2 sequences are LNHDA and SQIVND (reference sequence). The CDR3 contains 15 residues. V was shortened by 3 bases and J by 4 bases, with 12 bases between the two germline ends. CDR3 DNA: TGTGCCAGTAGTATGAATAGGGGGGGCACCGGGGAGCTGTTTTTT. This sequence encodes CASSMNRGGTGELFF.

This clonotype was seen many times. This chain connects TRBV7-9 to TRBJ2-7, with TRBD1 matching over 9 bases. The CDR3 runs 15 residues. Germline V gives CDR1 SEHNR, CDR2 FQNEAQ (reference sequence). The ends lost 5 bases at V and 6 bases at J; junction bases unmatched: 11. DNA for the CDR3: TGTGCCAGCAGCATGTCCGGACAGGGGAGTGGCGAGCAGTACTTC. Its protein product is CASSMSGQGSGEQYF.

In its sample, this clonotype was seen many times. This CDR3 is CASTVRGTGTGELFF. The DNA for the CDR3 is TGTGCCAGCACCGTCAGGGGGACGGGCACCGGGGAGCTGTTTTTT. The V gene is TRBV11-2, the J gene TRBJ2-2; 7 bases are a match to TRBD1. CDR1 and CDR2 (germline): SGHAT, FQNNGV. The CDR3 totals 15 residues. V shed 7 bases, J shed 4 bases, and the junction held 9 bases outside the gene matches.

Ten or more counts support this clonotype. The gene calls are TRBV7-2 and TRBJ1-5; the D is unclear. Germline V CDR1 and CDR2: SGHTA, FQGNSA. The CDR3 has 14 residues. The V end lost 3 bases, the J end lost 5 bases, and 11 bases lay between the germline ends. The CDR3 sequence is CASSFSGSDQPQHF. The CDR3, as DNA: TGTGCCAGCAGCTTTTCGGGTTCCGATCAGCCCCAGCATTTT.

V gene TRBV5-8 combines with J gene TRBJ1-2; maybe TRBD1 (6 bases). The CDR3 is made up of 13 amino acids. V was cut by 9 bases and J by 4 bases, with 16 bases left in between. Germline loops: CDR1 SGHTS, CDR2 YDEGEE. The CDR3 protein is CAMSLDRIYGYTF. DNA of the CDR3: TGTGCCATGAGCTTGGACAGAATCTATGGCTACACCTTC.

In its sample, this clonotype was seen many times. The V gene is TRBV4-3, the J gene TRBJ2-2; D remains ambiguous. V was pared by 0 bases and J by 0 bases, with 5 bases between. The CDR3 is 15 amino acids. CDR1 is LGHNA, CDR2 YSLEER, per germline. CDR3 in DNA: TGCGCCAGCAGCCAAGATCTATCGAACACCGGGGAGCTGTTTTTT. Amino acids: CASSQDLSNTGELFF.

This clonotype has a count of ten or more. The chain joins TRBV27 to TRBJ2-6; possible D gene TRBD1, 6 bases. This CDR3 region has 14 residues. V lost 6 bases and J 2 bases, leaving 8 bases between the germline ends. Per germline, CDR1 MNHEY and CDR2 SMNVEV (reference sequence). CDR3 in DNA: TGTGCCAGCAGACGGGACACTGGGGCCAACGTCCTGACTTTC. Its translation: CASRRDTGANVLTF.

This clonotype was counted many times. The V and J genes are TRBV9 and TRBJ2-1, with D perhaps given as TRBD1 or TRBD2 (5 bases each). This CDR3 region has 13 residues. Germline CDR1 is SGDLS and CDR2 is YYNGEE. The V end was cut by 6 bases, the J end by 7 bases, with 14 bases between. CDR3 residues: CASTTGGPNEQFF. CDR3 DNA: TGTGCCAGCACGACTGGGGGTCCAAATGAGCAGTTCTTC.

On this clonotype itself: The junction differs from germline at one of its ends, possibly a read error. This chain uses TRBV13 with TRBJ2-2; the D is unclear. This CDR3 is built from 13 residues. Germline V CDR1 and CDR2: PRHDT, FYEKMQ (reference sequence). The CDR3, as DNA: TGTGTCAGCAGCTTATATTCCCCCGGGGAGCTGTTTTTT. It translates to CVSSLYSPGELFF.

This clonotype has just a few counts. The chain carries TRBV20-1 and TRBJ1-1; D ambiguous. Per the germline V gene, CDR1 is DFQATT and CDR2 is SNEGSKA (reference sequence). The CDR3 is made up of 12 amino acids. V lost 5 bases to trimming and J lost 5 bases, with 12 bases between them. Here the CDR3 DNA reads TGCAGTGCTCCCCAGGAGGGTACTGAAGCTTTCTTT. Amino acids: CSAPQEGTEAFF.

The rearrangement uses TRBV12-3 or TRBV12-4 and TRBJ1-1, with TRBD1 as a possible D gene (5 bases). Trimming left V 3 bases short and J 5 bases short, with 10 bases between. CDR3 length: 13 residues. In DNA form, the CDR3 reads TGTGCCAGCAGTTTCTCGGGGCGGACTGAAGCTTTCTTT. Translation gives CASSFSGRTEAFF.

This clonotype was recorded at least ten times. The rearrangement links TRBV4-3 to TRBJ2-3; 13 bases align to TRBD2. Unmatched junction bases numbered 7, after V lost 4 bases and J lost 6 bases. This CDR3 has 16 amino acids. Germline V gene data show CDR1 as LGHNA and CDR2 as YSLEER. The CDR3 bases are TGCGCCAGCAGCCGAACGACTAGCGGGGGGACGGATACGCAGTATTTT. It translates to CASSRTTSGGTDTQYF.

This clonotype showed up many times. V and J are TRBV29-1 and TRBJ2-1; a possible D gene is TRBD1 (6 bases). The CDR3 is made up of 14 amino acids. Germline CDR1 SQVTM, CDR2 ANQGSEA. Trimming pared 5 bases from V and 2 bases from J, leaving 13 bases between. CDR3 DNA sequence: TGCAGCGTTAGGATCTGGGACACCTACAATGAGCAGTTCTTC. Translated, it gives CSVRIWDTYNEQFF.

This clonotype was recorded at least ten times. This rearrangement joins TRBV6-1 to TRBJ1-1; D is uncertain. CDR3 length: 13 amino acids. Per the germline V gene, CDR1 is MNHNS and CDR2 is SASEGT. Trimming left V 3 bases short and J 4 bases short, with 9 bases between. The chain's CDR3 is CASSEDGGTEAFF. The CDR3 DNA follows: TGTGCCAGCAGTGAGGACGGAGGCACTGAAGCTTTCTTT.

V usage is TRBV5-5 and J usage is TRBJ1-5, with a possible D match to TRBD1 (5 bases). V lost 0 bases, J lost 12 bases, and 16 bases lay in between. The CDR3 contains 14 residues. Germline CDR1 and CDR2: SGHKS and YYEKEE (reference sequence). The CDR3 DNA reads as TGTGCCAGCAGCTTGGAGGCGGGGCCCGAGCACCAGCATTTT. Its translation is CASSLEAGPEHQHF.

This clonotype occurred many times. This chain links TRBV10-3 with TRBJ1-6; 7 bases match TRBD1. Trimming cost V 6 bases and J 6 bases; bases outside gene matches: 8. This CDR3 contains 15 residues. From germline, CDR1 is ENHRY and CDR2 SYGVKD. CDR3 residues: CAIRQTGPGNSPLHF. The CDR3 coding sequence is TGTGCCATCAGGCAGACAGGGCCGGGTAATTCACCCCTCCACTTT.

In this sample, this clonotype turned up many times. This chain connects TRBV6-5 to TRBJ2-5, with D maybe TRBD1 (6 bases). From germline, CDR1 is MNHEY and CDR2 SVGAGI. This CDR3 has 14 residues. Trimming took 2 bases from V and 5 from J, leaving 12 bases between them. The CDR3: CASSYDRTRETQYF. CDR3 nucleotide sequence: TGTGCCAGCAGTTACGACAGGACGAGGGAGACCCAGTACTTC.

The table lists this clonotype with many counts. This sequence joins TRBV5-4 and TRBJ1-1; D perhaps matches TRBD1 (6 bases). This CDR3 contains 14 residues. The V gene lost 3 bases and the J gene lost 6 bases, with 15 bases spanning the gap. Germline lookup yields CDR1 SGHNT and CDR2 YYREEE (reference sequence). The CDR3 spells CASSYKGGGAEAFF. CDR3 in DNA: TGTGCCAGCAGCTACAAAGGGGGAGGGGCTGAAGCTTTCTTT.

Many counts were recorded for this clonotype. The chain uses TRBV10-3 and TRBJ1-6; TRBD1 matches 8 bases. Germline V gives CDR1 ENHRY, CDR2 SYGVKD. The J segment lost 6 bases and the V segment lost 6 bases, leaving 10 bases of the junction unmatched. The CDR3 loop spans 16 amino acids. CDR3 in amino acids: CAISQRQGKANSPLHF. DNA of the CDR3: TGTGCCATCAGCCAACGACAGGGGAAGGCTAATTCACCCCTCCACTTT.

This clonotype was seen at least ten times. J is TRBJ2-5 and V is TRBV6-5, with unresolved D. The V end lost 0 bases, the J end lost 5 bases, and 13 bases lay between the germline ends. CDR1 is MNHEY and CDR2 is SVGAGI in the germline V gene. The CDR3 runs 15 residues. CDR3 loop: CASSYSRPQVETQYF. CDR3 DNA sequence: TGTGCCAGCAGTTACTCGCGACCCCAGGTGGAGACCCAGTACTTC.

This clonotype was detected ten times or more. V gene TRBV2 combines with J gene TRBJ2-7, with D possibly being TRBD1 (7 bases). The germline V gene encodes CDR1 SNHLY and CDR2 FYNNEI. Trimming took off 6 bases at V and 3 bases at J, with 15 bases between the two ends. This CDR3 has 14 amino acids. The CDR3 nucleotides read TGTGCCAGCAGCCGACAGGGAGGTAGCTACGAGCAGTACTTC. It yields the protein CASSRQGGSYEQYF.